These 21 T cell receptor beta chains came from one sample sequenced in a study of blood T cell repertoires in COVID-19. Sequencing used immunoSEQ multiplex PCR; TCRdb keeps in-frame clones, though not all of them. The sample lists roughly 260,000 clones; about 88% were seen once. Specimen: peripheral blood. The source is a man aged 55-75 years who had recovered from COVID-19.

In its sample, this clone was seen once. The genes are TRBV4-2 and TRBJ2-1, with unresolved D. Germline loops: CDR1 LGHNA, CDR2 YNFKEQ. V was clipped by 0 bases and J by 5 bases, with 17 bases between them. CDR3 length equals 17 residues. The CDR3 reads CASSQDRPPRSHNEQFF. In nucleotides, the CDR3 is TGTGCCAGCAGCCAAGATCGGCCCCCTAGGTCCCACAATGAGCAGTTCTTC.

This clone is a singleton in its sample. V and J are TRBV5-1 and TRBJ1-2; the D is unclear. Germline V CDR1 and CDR2: SGHRS, YFSETQ. The V end was cut by 5 bases, the J end by 2 bases, with 10 bases between. The CDR3 covers 13 residues. CDR3 in DNA: TGCGCCAGCAGTTCCGGGTCGAACTATGGCTACACCTTC. Protein product: CASSSGSNYGYTF.

This clone has only one observation. The chain is built from TRBV13 and TRBJ1-1, with unresolved D. Germline V CDR1 and CDR2: PRHDT, FYEKMQ (reference sequence). The CDR3 sequence is 13 residues long. V lost 7 bases and J lost 4, with 13 bases in between. CDR3 nucleotide sequence: TGTGCCAGCATAGCGCTGAGTGGCACTGAAGCTTTCTTT. It specifies CASIALSGTEAFF. The whole variable domain, filled in from reference TRBV13 and TRBJ1-1, reads AAGVIQSPRHLIKEKRETATLKCYPIPRHDTVYWYQQGPGQDPQFLISFYEKMQSDKGSIPDRFSAQQFSDYHSELNMSSLELGDSALYFCASIALSGTEAFFGQGTRLTVV.

This CDR3 reads CASSPQGFNQPQHF. CDR3 in DNA: TGTGCCAGTAGTCCACAGGGTTTCAATCAGCCCCAGCATTTT. The chain employs TRBV19 and TRBJ1-5, with D tentatively TRBD1 (6 bases). Trimming stripped 5 bases from V and 3 bases from J, with 11 bases between. Germline V gene lookup returns CDR1 LNHDA and CDR2 SQIVND (reference sequence). The CDR3 runs to 14 residues.

The chain has TRBV10-3 and TRBJ2-2; D is unresolved. Trimming left V 5 bases short and J 7 bases short, with 17 bases between. CDR1 ENHRY and CDR2 SYGVKD come from the germline V gene. This CDR3 spans 15 amino acids. The CDR3: CAISLKPGRNGELFF. CDR3 bases: TGTGCCATCAGTCTGAAACCCGGTCGAAACGGGGAGCTGTTTTTT.

The chain has TRBV7-3 and TRBJ1-1; perhaps TRBD1 as D (6 bases). The CDR3 runs 15 residues. V was trimmed by 4 bases and J by 5 bases, leaving 17 bases between them. Germline CDR1 SGHTA, CDR2 FQGTGA. The CDR3 here is CASSSTGYRFTEAFF. Written as DNA, the CDR3 is TGTGCCAGCAGCTCCACAGGGTATCGTTTTACTGAAGCTTTCTTT.

The J gene is TRBJ1-1, the V gene TRBV6-6; D is unclear. Trimming took off 0 bases at V and 1 base at J, with 6 bases between the two ends. This CDR3 has 14 residues. In germline, CDR1 is MNHNY, CDR2 SVGAGI (reference sequence). CDR3 loop: CASSYSERNTEAFF. CDR3 bases: TGTGCCAGCAGTTACTCCGAGAGGAACACTGAAGCTTTCTTT.

The chain is built from TRBV18 and TRBJ1-1, with 8 bases fitting TRBD1. With V trimmed by 3 bases and J by 3 bases, 3 bases remained unmatched. This CDR3 has 14 residues. Per the germline V gene, CDR1 is KGHSH and CDR2 is LQKENI. For the CDR3, the DNA is TGTGCCAGCTCACCGGACAGGGCAGACACTGAAGCTTTCTTT. Residues: CASSPDRADTEAFF.

The rearrangement joins TRBV6-5 to TRBJ2-7, with D uncertain. The CDR3 runs to 13 residues. V dropped 2 bases and J dropped 2 bases, with 7 bases sitting between them. CDR1 and CDR2 (germline): MNHEY, SVGAGI. The CDR3 loop is CASSYGRAYEQYF. DNA of the CDR3: TGTGCCAGCAGTTACGGTCGGGCCTACGAGCAGTACTTC.

This chain connects TRBV9 to TRBJ1-3; D gene ambiguous. Per germline, CDR1 SGDLS and CDR2 YYNGEE. The CDR3 loop spans 15 amino acids. The ends were cut back, 4 bases at V and 0 bases at J, with 11 bases in the middle. CDR3 sequence reads: CASSPGVSSGNTIYF. CDR3 nucleotides: TGTGCCAGCAGCCCCGGGGTCAGCTCTGGAAACACCATATATTTT.

CDR3 sequence reads: CASSSGFYSNQPQHF. The CDR3 DNA reads TGTGCCAGCAGTTCGGGATTTTATAGCAATCAGCCCCAGCATTTT. The V call is TRBV11-2, the J call TRBJ1-5, with unresolved D. The CDR3 is 15 amino acids. Germline V gene sequence: CDR1 SGHAT, CDR2 FQNNGV. V lost 6 bases to trimming and J lost 0 bases, with 12 bases between them.

V is TRBV5-1 and J is TRBJ2-4; D call uncertain. CDR1 SGHRS and CDR2 YFSETQ come from the germline V gene. V lost 0 bases, J lost 5 bases, and 3 bases lay in between. The length of the CDR3 is 12 residues. The CDR3 sequence: CASSLEQNIQYF. The CDR3 region has the DNA TGCGCCAGCAGCTTGGAGCAAAACATTCAGTACTTC. Using reference TRBV5-1 and TRBJ2-4 for the parts outside the CDR3, the full variable domain is KAGVTQTPRYLIKTRGQQVTLSCSPISGHRSVSWYQQTPGQGLQFLFEYFSETQRNKGNFPGRFSGRQFSNSRSEMNVSTLELGDSALYLCASSLEQNIQYFGAGTRLSVL.

The V and J genes are TRBV18 and TRBJ1-2; TRBD1 aligns across 8 bases. The V segment lost 3 bases and the J segment 4 bases; nucleotides outside the gene matches: 7. Germline V gene sequence: CDR1 KGHSH, CDR2 LQKENI. This CDR3 is 15 amino acids long. CDR3 region: CASSPGTGGIYGYTF. As DNA, the CDR3 is TGTGCCAGCTCACCCGGGACAGGCGGGATCTATGGCTACACCTTC.

The chain joins TRBV5-1 to TRBJ2-1; 10 nucleotides align to TRBD2. CDR3 length equals 15 residues. Germline V lookup: CDR1 SGHRS, CDR2 YFSETQ. V shed 4 bases and J 3 bases; nucleotides not matched to a gene: 4. The CDR3 reads CASSKASGSYNEQFF. The CDR3 bases are TGCGCCAGCAGCAAGGCTAGCGGGAGCTACAATGAGCAGTTCTTC.

The chain uses TRBV25-1 and TRBJ1-1, with 7 bases lining up with TRBD1. CDR1 is MGHDK, CDR2 SYGVNS, per germline. The CDR3 is 13 residues long. With V trimmed by 6 bases and J by 4 bases, 5 bases remained unmatched. As DNA, the CDR3 is TGTGCCAGCAGCTACAGGGGCGTCACTGAAGCTTTCTTT. Its translation is CASSYRGVTEAFF.

The chain joins TRBV3-1 (or the pseudogene TRBV3-2) to TRBJ1-1, with D unresolved. V was trimmed by 4 bases and J by 3 bases, leaving 15 bases between them. This CDR3 region has 15 residues. The germline V gene encodes CDR1 LGHDT and CDR2 YNNKEL (reference sequence). CDR3 nucleotides: TGTGCCAGCAGCCCGGCTTGGGGAGGGTACACTGAAGCTTTCTTT. Translating gives CASSPAWGGYTEAFF.

This rearrangement joins TRBV6-5 to TRBJ1-5; the D gene is possibly TRBD1 (5 bases). CDR1 is MNHEY, CDR2 SVGAGI, per germline. The CDR3 has 14 residues. With 7 bases removed from V and 3 bases from J, the gap between germline ends came to 13 bases. The CDR3: CASKWRGINQPQHF. For the CDR3, the DNA is TGTGCCAGCAAATGGCGGGGGATCAATCAGCCCCAGCATTTT.

V gene TRBV5-1 combines with J gene TRBJ2-1, with 10 bases aligning to TRBD2. The germline gives CDR1 SGHRS, CDR2 YFSETQ. This CDR3 contains 15 residues. Unmatched junction bases numbered 1, after V lost 0 bases and J lost 4 bases. As DNA, the CDR3 is TGCGCCAGCAGCTTGGAACTAGCGGGATACAATGAGCAGTTCTTC. Translating gives CASSLELAGYNEQFF.

The gene calls are TRBV5-1 and TRBJ1-1; TRBD1 might be the D (6 bases). The germline V gene has CDR1 SGHRS and CDR2 YFSETQ. The CDR3 spans 16 residues. Trimming pared 4 bases from V and 1 base from J, leaving 17 bases between. This chain's CDR3 is CASSQEIPGQNTEAFF. The CDR3 DNA follows: TGCGCCAGCAGCCAAGAGATACCGGGACAGAACACTGAAGCTTTCTTT.

The chain carries TRBV7-2 and TRBJ2-3; TRBD2 aligns across 14 bases. The V gene's germline CDR1 is SGHTA and CDR2 FQGNSA. The CDR3 runs 17 residues. The V gene end was trimmed by 5 bases and the J gene end by 6 bases; junction bases not matched to a gene: 10. This chain's CDR3 is CASSPTSGGASADTQYF. In DNA, the CDR3 is TGTGCCAGCAGCCCGACTAGCGGGGGGGCCTCAGCTGATACGCAGTATTTT.

J is TRBJ2-3 and V is TRBV5-8; TRBD2 aligns across 9 bases. V was pared by 3 bases and J by 1 base, with 3 bases of the junction left unmatched. Germline lookup yields CDR1 SGHTS and CDR2 YDEGEE. The CDR3 is 15 amino acids. The CDR3 nucleotides are TGTGCCAGCAGCTCTAGCGGGGCCCGCACAGATACGCAGTATTTT. This translates into CASSSSGARTDTQYF.